This TCR beta chain stems from a study of blood T cell repertoires in COVID-19. Turning to the study itself: The samples span acute and convalescent COVID-19 from the United States, Italy and Spain. T cells, B-cell-depleted T cells, or PBMCs supplied cDNA or gDNA.

Per the authors' pipeline: The assay estimated nucleated cells by amplifying reference gene primers. Sequencing used immunoSEQ multiplex PCR; TCRdb keeps in-frame clones, though not all of them. V and J calls plus clone size are reproduced from that table; the DNA served to infer D and trimming. Here the sample spans about 69,000 clones, 65% to 85% being singletons. Deletions cut 11 bases from V and 1 base from J, with 11 bases between. This CDR3 contains 12 residues. CDR1 is ENHRY, CDR2 SYGVKD, per germline. The TCR comes from a man aged 55 to 70 with acute or convalescent COVID-19. Sequencing input: peripheral blood. V is TRBV10-3 and J is TRBJ1-1; perhaps TRBD1 as D (5 bases). The CDR3 loop is CACGRANTEAFF. CDR3 bases: TGTGCCTGTGGCAGGGCGAACACTGAAGCTTTCTTT.